This T cell receptor beta chain was captured by sequencing in a study of low-dose radiotherapy and immunotherapy resistance in tumors. This clonotype appeared many times. TRAV- and TRBV-specific primers were used for first-strand cDNA, which covered alpha and beta chains. TCRs underwent about 22 PCR cycles of amplification with a constant-region primer and V-primer adapter. One entry per CDR3 protein, called by TCRdb with MiXCR from the reads. The table includes approximately 100,000 distinct CDR3 sequences, less than 25% detected once. The time point is: after trial treatment. Sample treatment: LDRT plus nivolumab, ipilimumab, low-dose cyclophosphamide and aspirin (RACIN trial). Low-dose radiotherapy, low-dose cyclophosphamide, aspirin, ipilimumab and nivolumab were all given to the donors. Eligible patients had advanced solid tumors lacking tumor-infiltrating lymphocytes. The CDR3 runs 13 residues. From germline, CDR1 is SEHNR and CDR2 FQNEAQ (reference sequence). Deletions cut 5 bases from V and 4 bases from J, with 11 bases between.

The sequenced sample was PBMCs, obtained after low-dose radiotherapy plus immunotherapy. The chain recombines TRBV7-9 with TRBJ1-2; D unresolved. This receptor was taken from a male donor with prostate cancer. CDR3 nucleotide sequence: TGTGCCAGCAGCCCACGGGCCACCTATGGCTACACCTTC. Amino acid sequence: CASSPRATYGYTF.